Following are 19 T cell receptor beta chains from one sample sequenced in a study of control samples from healthy donors and cancer patients. Sequenced by immunoSEQ multiplex PCR; TCRdb stores in-frame clones only, minus some. In the table there are 100,000 or so clones, 70% to 80% of which are singletons. The sequenced sample consisted of blood. The source of these receptors is a woman in her twenties or thirties in good health.

V gene TRBV6-5 combines with J gene TRBJ2-1; 9 nucleotides line up with TRBD2. Germline V gives CDR1 MNHEY, CDR2 SVGAGI. Trimming took 6 bases from V and 4 from J; bases not matched to a gene: 7. The CDR3 loop spans 15 amino acids. Written as DNA, the CDR3 is TGTGCCAGCAGGGATAGCGGGGGACCTTACAATGAGCAGTTCTTC. This translates into CASRDSGGPYNEQFF.

V is TRBV12-3 or TRBV12-4 and J is TRBJ2-7; D is undetermined. The CDR3 contains 12 residues. V lost 3 bases, J lost 7 bases, and 10 bases lay in between. This chain's CDR3 is CASSFDLGEQYF. CDR3 DNA sequence: TGTGCCAGCAGTTTTGATTTGGGTGAGCAGTACTTC.

The chain recombines TRBV4-3 with TRBJ2-4; D possibly uses TRBD1 or TRBD2 (5 bases each). The CDR3 consists of 17 residues. Between the trimmed V and J ends, which lost 1 base and 0 bases, there was a span of 13 bases. Looked up from germline, CDR1 is LGHNA and CDR2 is YSLEER. DNA of the CDR3: TGCGCCAGCAGCCAAGGCACGGGGACGCTAGCCAAAAACATTCAGTACTTC. Its protein product is CASSQGTGTLAKNIQYF.

This chain joins TRBV5-6 and TRBJ2-1, with a tentative D call TRBD1 (6 bases). Trimming removed 4 bases at V and 5 bases at J, with 13 bases between. There are 14 residues in the CDR3. The V gene's germline CDR1 is SGHDT and CDR2 YYEEEE. In DNA form, the CDR3 reads TGTGCCAGCAGCCTGACGGACAGCAACAATGAGCAGTTCTTC. This encodes CASSLTDSNNEQFF. Together with reference TRBV5-6 and TRBJ2-1, the CDR3 gives the full variable domain: DAGVTQSPTHLIKTRGQQVTLRCSPKSGHDTVSWYQQALGQGPQFIFQYYEEEERQRGNFPDRFSGHQFPNYSSELNVNALLLGDSALYLCASSLTDSNNEQFFGPGTRLTVL.

The V and J genes are TRBV13 and TRBJ2-2; 12 bases align to TRBD2. CDR1 is PRHDT, CDR2 FYEKMQ, per germline (reference sequence). V lost 4 bases, J lost 3 bases, and 6 bases stayed unmatched. The CDR3 contains 17 residues. The CDR3 here is CASSSTRLAGDTGELFF. The CDR3 DNA reads TGTGCCAGCAGCTCGACACGACTAGCGGGGGACACCGGGGAGCTGTTTTTT.

The chain couples TRBV4-3 to TRBJ1-6; 7 nucleotides align to TRBD1. V lost 4 bases and J lost 7; bases outside the gene matches: 7. Germline values: CDR1 LGHNA, CDR2 YSLEER. CDR3 size: 15 residues. CDR3 in amino acids: CASSRTRDRNSPLHF. CDR3 DNA: TGCGCCAGCAGCCGGACCCGGGACAGAAATTCACCCCTCCACTTT.

V and J are TRBV15 and TRBJ1-4; 7 bases line up with TRBD1. This CDR3 region has 18 residues. V gave up 1 base and J gave up 4 bases; unmatched junction bases: 12. CDR1 and CDR2 from the germline V gene are LNHNV and YYDKDF (reference sequence). CDR3 sequence: CATSRAIDRARGNEKLFF. Here the CDR3 DNA reads TGTGCCACCAGCAGAGCAATTGACAGGGCTAGGGGTAATGAAAAACTGTTTTTT.

The chain links TRBV21-1 to TRBJ1-2; the table's TRBD1 call for D was not verified on the DNA. TRBV21-1 is a pseudogene locus. The CDR3 consists of 18 residues. The CDR3 sequence is CASTLFADRGSKAYGYTF. The CDR3 DNA is TGTGCCAGCACCCTCTTTGCGGACAGGGGGTCAAAGGCCTATGGCTACACCTTC.

The rearrangement joins TRBV7-5 to TRBJ2-1; the DNA was not used to check the table's D call, TRBD2. TRBV7-5 is a pseudogene. This CDR3 spans 11 amino acids. The CDR3 protein is CARKGGDEQFF. CDR3 sequence (DNA): TGTGCCAGAAAGGGGGGGGATGAGCAGTTCTTC.

This chain uses TRBV4-3 with TRBJ1-1; possibly TRBD1 for D (5 bases). The CDR3 sequence is 14 residues long. Germline V gene lookup returns CDR1 LGHNA and CDR2 YSLEER. Trimming took 0 bases from V and 5 from J, leaving 10 bases between them. CDR3 in DNA: TGCGCCAGCAGCCAAGAGATCCAGGGTACTGAAGCTTTCTTT. Translation: CASSQEIQGTEAFF.

This chain joins TRBV29-1 and TRBJ1-2; D is uncertain. V lost 1 base and J 0 bases, leaving 15 bases between the germline ends. This CDR3 comprises 16 residues. CDR1 SQVTM and CDR2 ANQGSEA come from the germline V gene. The CDR3 sequence: CSVEVASVQANYGYTF. CDR3 nucleotide sequence: TGCAGCGTTGAAGTCGCGTCAGTTCAAGCTAACTATGGCTACACCTTC.

A few counts support this clone. The V call is TRBV4-1, the J call TRBJ1-1, with D possibly matching TRBD1 (6 bases). The CDR3 contains 14 residues. Germline CDR1 MGHRA, CDR2 YSYEKL. The ends were cut back, 3 bases at V and 1 base at J, with 9 bases in the middle. The CDR3 loop reads CASSQEDRNTEAFF. The CDR3 nucleotides are TGCGCCAGCAGCCAGGAGGACAGGAACACTGAAGCTTTCTTT.

The chain uses TRBV5-8 and TRBJ2-6; the D gene is possibly TRBD1 (6 bases). The V gene's germline CDR1 is SGHTS and CDR2 YDEGEE. V lost 0 bases and J lost 2, with 12 bases in between. The CDR3 is made up of 17 amino acids. The CDR3, as DNA: TGTGCCAGCAGCTTGGACCCACAGGGCCCTGGGGCCAACGTCCTGACTTTC. This codes for CASSLDPQGPGANVLTF.

This sequence joins TRBV5-8 and TRBJ1-1; 7 bases map to TRBD1. The V gene's germline CDR1 is SGHTS and CDR2 YDEGEE. After removal of 4 bases from V and 6 bases from J, the junction contained 9 bases not matched to a gene. This CDR3 contains 14 residues. As DNA, the CDR3 is TGTGCCAGCAGCCTCAGGGGGAGAACGGCTGAAGCTTTCTTT. Its translation is CASSLRGRTAEAFF.

The J gene is TRBJ1-3, the V gene TRBV11-2, with D unresolved. The CDR3 consists of 15 residues. The germline V and J ends were trimmed by 4 bases and 0 bases, with 10 bases remaining between them. Germline V gene lookup returns CDR1 SGHAT and CDR2 FQNNGV. The CDR3 nucleotides are TGTGCCAGCAGCTCAGTTACGTACTCTGGAAACACCATATATTTT. Its translation: CASSSVTYSGNTIYF.

The chain joins TRBV7-6 to TRBJ1-3; D call uncertain. The CDR3 runs 14 residues. With 2 bases removed from V and 8 bases from J, the gap between germline ends came to 13 bases. Germline V gene sequence: CDR1 SGHVS, CDR2 FNYEAQ. The CDR3: CASSLRPYGDTIYF. DNA for the CDR3: TGTGCCAGCAGCTTAAGGCCGTACGGCGACACCATATATTTT.

The V gene is TRBV11-2, the J gene TRBJ2-5; 11 nucleotides agree with TRBD2. This CDR3 has 15 residues. V dropped 4 bases and J dropped 4; count of bases not matched to a gene: 5. The V gene's germline CDR1 is SGHAT and CDR2 FQNNGV. The CDR3 nucleotides are TGTGCCAGCAGCTATAGCGGGGGGGCTCGAGAGACCCAGTACTTC. Its protein is CASSYSGGARETQYF.

J is TRBJ2-3 and V is TRBV6-2 or TRBV6-3; 8 nucleotides line up with TRBD1. The CDR3 length is 17 residues. V lost 2 bases, J lost 3 bases, and 10 bases stayed unmatched. Germline V lookup: CDR1 MNHEY, CDR2 SVGEGT. For the CDR3, the DNA is TGTGCCAGCAGTTACACCTCCGGACAGGGTAGAACAGATACGCAGTATTTT. Encoded protein: CASSYTSGQGRTDTQYF.

The chain combines TRBV18 with TRBJ1-5; D is ambiguous. From germline, CDR1 is KGHSH and CDR2 LQKENI. The CDR3 extends over 13 amino acids. V lost 2 bases and J lost 5, with 7 bases in between. The CDR3 region is CASSPGRDQPQHF. CDR3 bases: TGTGCCAGCTCACCAGGGAGAGATCAGCCCCAGCATTTT.